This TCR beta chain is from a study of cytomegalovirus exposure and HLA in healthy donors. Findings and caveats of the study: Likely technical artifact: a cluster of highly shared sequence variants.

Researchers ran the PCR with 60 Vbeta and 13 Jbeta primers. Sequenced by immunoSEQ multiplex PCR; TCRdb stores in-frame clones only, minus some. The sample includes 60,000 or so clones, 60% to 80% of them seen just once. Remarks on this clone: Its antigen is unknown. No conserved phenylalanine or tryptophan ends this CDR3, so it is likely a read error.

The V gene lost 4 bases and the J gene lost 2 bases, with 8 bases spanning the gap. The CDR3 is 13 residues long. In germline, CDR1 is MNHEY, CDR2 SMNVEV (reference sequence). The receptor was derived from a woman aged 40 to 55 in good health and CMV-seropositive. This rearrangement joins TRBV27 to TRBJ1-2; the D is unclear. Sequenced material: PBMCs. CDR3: CASSSTVNYGYTL. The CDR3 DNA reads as TGTGCCAGCAGTTCGACGGTAAACTATGGCTACACCCTC.